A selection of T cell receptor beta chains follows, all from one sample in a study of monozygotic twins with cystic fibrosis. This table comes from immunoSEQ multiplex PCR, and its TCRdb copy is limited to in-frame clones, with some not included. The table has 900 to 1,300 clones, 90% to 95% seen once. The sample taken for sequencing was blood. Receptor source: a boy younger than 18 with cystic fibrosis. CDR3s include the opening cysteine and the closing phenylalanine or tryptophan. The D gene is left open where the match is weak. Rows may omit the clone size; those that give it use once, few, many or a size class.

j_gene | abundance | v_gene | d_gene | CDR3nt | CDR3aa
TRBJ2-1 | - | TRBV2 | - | TGTGCCAGCAGGAGCTACAATGAGCAGTTCTTC | CASRSYNEQFF
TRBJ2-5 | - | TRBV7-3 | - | TGTGCCAGCAGCCCCTCCCTGTGGCAAGAGACCCAGTACTTC | CASSPSLWQETQYF
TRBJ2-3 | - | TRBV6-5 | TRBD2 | TGTGCCAGCAGATCGGGACTAGCGGGCACAGATACGCAGTATTTT | CASRSGLAGTDTQYF
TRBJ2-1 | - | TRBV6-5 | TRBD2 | TGTGCCAGCAGTTCCAGCGGGAGGGCCGCCTACAATGAGCAGTTCTTC | CASSSSGRAAYNEQFF
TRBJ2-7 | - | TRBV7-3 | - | TGTGCCAGCAGCTTATTTTCAGGGGAAAACTACGAGCAGTACTTC | CASSLFSGENYEQYF
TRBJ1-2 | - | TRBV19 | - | TGTGCCAGTAGGCAGACAGGCATAGCGAACTATGGCTACACCTTC | CASRQTGIANYGYTF
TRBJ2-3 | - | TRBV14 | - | TGTGCCAGCAGCCCTCCGGGTCGGGCTACGCAGTATTTT | CASSPPGRATQYF
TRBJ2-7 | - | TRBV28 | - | TGTGCCAGCAGTTTATACAGCTCCTACGAGCAGTACTTC | CASSLYSSYEQYF
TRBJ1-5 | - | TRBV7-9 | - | TGTGCCAGCAGCTTCCTAGGCCAGGAGCCCCAGCATTTT | CASSFLGQEPQHF
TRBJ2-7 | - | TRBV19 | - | TGTGCCAGTAGTATAGGGGTCCGAACCGTTTCCGAGCAGTACTTC | CASSIGVRTVSEQYF
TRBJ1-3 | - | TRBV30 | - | TGTGCCTTACAGGGATCGCCAGGAAACACCATATATTTT | CALQGSPGNTIYF
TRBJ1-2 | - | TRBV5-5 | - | TGTGCCAGCAGCTTGGCCACCGCAGCCAACTATGGCTACACCTTC | CASSLATAANYGYTF
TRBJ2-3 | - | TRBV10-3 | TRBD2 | TGTGCCACCCAGCGGGAGGGCACAGATACGCAGTATTTT | CATQREGTDTQYF
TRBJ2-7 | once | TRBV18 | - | TGTGCCAGCTCACTAGTTGGCGCCTACGAGCAGTACTTC | CASSLVGAYEQYF
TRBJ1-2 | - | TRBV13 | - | TGTGCCAGCAGGGGGCGATACTATGGCTACACCTTC | CASRGRYYGYTF
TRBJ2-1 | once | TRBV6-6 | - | TGTGCCAGCACCTTTAACCGGGCCGAGGGTGAGCAGTTCTTC | CASTFNRAEGEQFF
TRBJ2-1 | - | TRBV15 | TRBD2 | TGTGCCACCCTTGACTGGACTAGACTAGCGGGGCACAATGAGCAGTTCTTC | CATLDWTRLAGHNEQFF
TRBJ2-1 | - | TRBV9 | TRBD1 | TGTGCCAGCAGCGTAGGGGGGACAGGTCCTAAGGAGCAGTTCTTC | CASSVGGTGPKEQFF
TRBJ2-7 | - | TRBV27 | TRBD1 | TGTGCCAGCAGTTTAATTTTTTGGGACAGGGGCTCCTACGAGCAGTACTTC | CASSLIFWDRGSYEQYF
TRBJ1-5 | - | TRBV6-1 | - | TGTGCCAGCAGTGAAGAGGGGGGGGCCGGGCGGCAGCCCCAGCATTTT | CASSEEGGAGRQPQHF
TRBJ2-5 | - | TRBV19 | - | TGTGCCAGTGCCCTTCGACAGTTTGCCGAGACCCAGTACTTC | CASALRQFAETQYF
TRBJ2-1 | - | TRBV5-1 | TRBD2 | TGCGCCAGCTGTACTAGCGGGGGGCCCCAAGAGCAGTTCTTC | CASCTSGGPQEQFF
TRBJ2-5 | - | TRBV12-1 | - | TGTGCCAGCAGCTCTACGACTAGCGGGACTCAAGAGACCCAGTACTTC | CASSSTTSGTQETQYF
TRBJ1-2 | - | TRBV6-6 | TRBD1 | TGTGCCAGCAGCCAGGACAGGGGGCAAGGCTACACCTTC | CASSQDRGQGYTF
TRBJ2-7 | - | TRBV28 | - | TGTGCCAGCAGTTTAGGGTACGAGCAGTACTTC | CASSLGYEQYF
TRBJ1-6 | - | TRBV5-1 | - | TGCGCCAGCAGGTATGGGTCGTCCACGAGTGATAATTCACCCCTCCACTTT | CASRYGSSTSDNSPLHF
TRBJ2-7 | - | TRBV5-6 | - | TGTGCCAGCAGCTTGCGGTTCCACTCCTACGAGCAGTACTTC | CASSLRFHSYEQYF
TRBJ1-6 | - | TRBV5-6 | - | TGTGCCAGCAGTTATCAAAAAAAAGGACCTACATATTCACCCCTCCACTTT | CASSYQKKGPTYSPLHF
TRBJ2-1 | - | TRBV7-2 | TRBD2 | TGTGCCAGCAGAAAACTAGCGGGGGGGCCCAATGAGCAGTTCTTC | CASRKLAGGPNEQFF
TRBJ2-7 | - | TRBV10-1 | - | TGCGCCAGCAGTGAGACAGGGAGCGAGCAGTACTTC | CASSETGSEQYF
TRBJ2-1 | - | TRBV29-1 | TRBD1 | TGCAGCGTTGGGACAGGGGGCAACAATGAGCAGTTCTTC | CSVGTGGNNEQFF
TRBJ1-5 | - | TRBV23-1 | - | TGCGCCAGCAGTCAGTACAGGGTACGCTATAGCAATCAGCCCCAGCATTTT | CASSQYRVRYSNQPQHF
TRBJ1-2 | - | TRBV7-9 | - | TGTGCCAGCAGCTTCTCAGCTAACTATGGCTACACCTTC | CASSFSANYGYTF
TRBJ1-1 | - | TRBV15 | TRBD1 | TGTGCCACCAGCAGGGCAGGGGGCAGGACTGAAGCTTTCTTT | CATSRAGGRTEAFF
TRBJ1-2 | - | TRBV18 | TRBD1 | TGTGCCAGCTCACCACCGGCGGGGGACAGCGACGCCTATGGCTACACCTTC | CASSPPAGDSDAYGYTF
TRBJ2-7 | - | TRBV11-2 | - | TGTGCCAGCAGTCTATATCAGTACGAGCAGTACTTC | CASSLYQYEQYF
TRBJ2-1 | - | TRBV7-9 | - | TGTGCCAGCAGCCGAGTAAGCTCCTACAATGAGCAGTTCTTC | CASSRVSSYNEQFF